The entry below describes one T cell receptor beta chain. This sample was included in a study of T cell changes during pregnancy in multiple sclerosis. The CDR3 covers 12 residues. V lost 4 bases and J lost 0, with 3 bases in between. Germline CDR1 SGHNT, CDR2 YYREEE (reference sequence). The table came from immunoSEQ multiplex PCR; TCRdb's copy has only in-frame clones and leaves some out. This sample carries over 65,000 clones, 80% to 95% of them seen once, and the ten largest clones take 2.5%. This sample comprised peripheral blood, obtained in the first trimester of pregnancy. This receptor was identified in a female donor with multiple sclerosis, enrolled in a pregnancy study. The J gene is TRBJ2-3, the V gene TRBV5-4, with D unresolved. The CDR3 protein is CASSPSTDTQYF. The CDR3 DNA reads TGTGCCAGCAGCCCTAGCACAGATACGCAGTATTTT.